Listed here is a single T cell receptor (beta chain). As yet, its antigen is unknown. This was the immunoSEQ version 4 assay in survey mode. Method: immunoSEQ multiplex PCR; TCRdb's copy keeps in-frame clones and lacks some. This sample has about 25,000 clones, with roughly 70% found just once. Cells were stimulated with overlapping HIV-1 Gag 15-mer peptides. Sorting of responding CD4+ T cells relied on upregulated CD40 ligand together with CD69. For at least 4 years, plasma HIV-1 RNA was undetectable (<50 copies/mL). Donors had CD4+ T cell counts above 400 cells/uL and were CMV-seropositive. PBMCs were depleted of CD8+ T cells before stimulation. These data come from a study of persistence of HIV-infected CD4 T cells. Whole-study findings and limits: Proviral oligoclonality tracked with TCR oligoclonality within the same sorted cells.

The clonotype comes from an adult man with HIV who was CMV-seropositive. Sequenced material: CD4+ T cells sorted from PBMCs after 18-hour stimulation, taken from a patient who received antiretroviral therapy.

CDR3 sequence: CASSLDRGIEGYTF. The DNA for the CDR3 is TGCGCCAGCAGCTTGGACAGGGGGATTGAGGGCTACACCTTC. The chain uses TRBV5-1 and TRBJ1-2; 8 positions agree with TRBD1. The CDR3 is 14 amino acids. V dropped 0 bases and J dropped 8; count of bases not matched to a gene: 6. CDR1 and CDR2 from the germline V gene are SGHRS and YFSETQ. The full variable domain, its missing parts supplied by reference TRBV5-1 and TRBJ1-2, is KAGVTQTPRYLIKTRGQQVTLSCSPISGHRSVSWYQQTPGQGLQFLFEYFSETQRNKGNFPGRFSGRQFSNSRSEMNVSTLELGDSALYLCASSLDRGIEGYTFGSGTRLTVV.